This TCR beta chain was sequenced in a study of OX40 agonist ivuxolimab in advanced cancers. Germline CDR1 SGHDN, CDR2 FVKESK. CDR3 size: 15 residues. V was pared by 0 bases and J by 2 bases, with 11 bases between. Here immunoSEQ multiplex PCR was the method, and the copy in TCRdb shows in-frame clones only, minus some. The sample shows about 70,000 clones, more than 75% of them seen only once. This chain joins TRBV14 and TRBJ2-7; TRBD1 might be the D (5 bases). The sequence was collected from an adult with an advanced solid tumor such as melanoma, head and neck, liver or kidney cancer. This specimen was CD4+ or CD8+ T cells sorted from blood, taken in a trial of the OX40 agonist ivuxolimab. The CDR3 protein is CASSQDRGRTYEQYF. CDR3 coding DNA: TGTGCCAGCAGCCAAGATAGGGGCCGAACCTACGAGCAGTACTTC.